The present entry profiles one TCR beta chain with its context. The method was immunoSEQ multiplex PCR; TCRdb's version includes in-frame clones alone and lacks a portion of them. The sample has approximately 220,000 clones; around 92% are singletons. The sample belongs to a study of blood T cell repertoires in COVID-19. The CDR3 contains 13 residues. CDR1 is SGHKS, CDR2 YYEKEE, per germline (reference sequence). V was shortened by 4 bases and J by 3 bases, with 10 bases between the two germline ends. The chain recombines TRBV5-5 with TRBJ1-2; D may be TRBD1 (6 bases). Material: PBMCs or T cells enriched from blood (not recorded which). The receptor comes from a woman in her twenties or thirties with acute COVID-19. CDR3 in DNA: TGTGCCAGCAGCCCCAGGGGTGACTATGGCTACACCTTC. Its translation: CASSPRGDYGYTF.